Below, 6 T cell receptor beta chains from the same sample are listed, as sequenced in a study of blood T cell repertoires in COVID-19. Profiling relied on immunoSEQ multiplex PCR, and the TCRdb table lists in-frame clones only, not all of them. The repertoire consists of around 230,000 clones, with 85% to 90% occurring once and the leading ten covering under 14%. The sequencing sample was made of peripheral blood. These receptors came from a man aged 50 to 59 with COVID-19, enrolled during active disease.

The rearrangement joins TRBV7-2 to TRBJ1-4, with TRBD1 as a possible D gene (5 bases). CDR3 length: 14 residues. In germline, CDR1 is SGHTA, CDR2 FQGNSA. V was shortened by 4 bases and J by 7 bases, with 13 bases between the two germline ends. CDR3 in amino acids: CASSSRHGAEKLFF. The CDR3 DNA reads TGTGCCAGCAGCTCCCGACATGGGGCTGAAAAACTGTTTTTT. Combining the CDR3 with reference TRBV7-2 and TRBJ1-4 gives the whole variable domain GAGVSQSPSNKVTEKGKDVELRCDPISGHTALYWYRQSLGQGLEFLIYFQGNSAPDKSGLPSDRFSAERTGGSVSTLTIQRTQQEDSAVYLCASSSRHGAEKLFFGSGTQLSVL.

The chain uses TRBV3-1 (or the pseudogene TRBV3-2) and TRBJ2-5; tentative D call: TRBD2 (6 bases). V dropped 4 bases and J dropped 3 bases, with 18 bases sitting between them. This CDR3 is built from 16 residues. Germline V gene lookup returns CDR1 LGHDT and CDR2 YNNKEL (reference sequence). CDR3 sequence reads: CASSPQRGGWKETQYF. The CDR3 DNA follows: TGTGCCAGCAGCCCCCAGCGTGGGGGGTGGAAAGAGACCCAGTACTTC.

The CDR3 DNA is TGTGCCAGCAGAAGAGCGGGAGGGCCGGATGAGCAGTTCTTC. Translating it yields CASRRAGGPDEQFF. This sequence joins TRBV27 and TRBJ2-1, with 10 bases matching TRBD2. This CDR3 region has 14 residues. Germline loops: CDR1 MNHEY, CDR2 SMNVEV (reference sequence). With V trimmed by 6 bases and J by 8 bases, 7 bases remained unmatched.

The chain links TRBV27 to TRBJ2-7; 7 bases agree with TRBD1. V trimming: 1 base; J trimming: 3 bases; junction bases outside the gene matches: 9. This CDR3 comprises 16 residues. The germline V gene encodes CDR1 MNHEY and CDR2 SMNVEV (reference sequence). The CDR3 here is CASSLWAGTELYEQYF. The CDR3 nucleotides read TGTGCCAGCAGTTTATGGGCCGGGACAGAACTCTACGAGCAGTACTTC.

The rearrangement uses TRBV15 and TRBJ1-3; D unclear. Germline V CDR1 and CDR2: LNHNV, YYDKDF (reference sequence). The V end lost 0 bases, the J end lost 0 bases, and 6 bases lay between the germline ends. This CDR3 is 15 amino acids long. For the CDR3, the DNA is TGTGCCACCAGCAGAGATTTCAGCTCTGGAAACACCATATATTTT. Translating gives CATSRDFSSGNTIYF.

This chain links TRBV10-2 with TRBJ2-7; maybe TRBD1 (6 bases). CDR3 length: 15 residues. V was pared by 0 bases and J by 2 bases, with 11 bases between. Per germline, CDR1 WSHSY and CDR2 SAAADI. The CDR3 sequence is CASSESQGYAYEQYF. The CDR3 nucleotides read TGCGCCAGCAGTGAGTCCCAGGGGTACGCCTACGAGCAGTACTTC.